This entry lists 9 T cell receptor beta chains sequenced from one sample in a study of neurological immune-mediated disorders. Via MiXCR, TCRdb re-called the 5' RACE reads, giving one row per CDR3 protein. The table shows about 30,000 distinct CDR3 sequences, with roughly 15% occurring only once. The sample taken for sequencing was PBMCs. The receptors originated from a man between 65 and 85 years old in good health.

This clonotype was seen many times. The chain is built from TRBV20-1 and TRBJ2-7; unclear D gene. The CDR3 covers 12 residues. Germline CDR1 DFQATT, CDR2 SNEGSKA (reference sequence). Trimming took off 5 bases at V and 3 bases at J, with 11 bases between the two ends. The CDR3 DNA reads TGCAGTGCTCACGGCGGCAGCTACGAGCAGTACTTC. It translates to CSAHGGSYEQYF.

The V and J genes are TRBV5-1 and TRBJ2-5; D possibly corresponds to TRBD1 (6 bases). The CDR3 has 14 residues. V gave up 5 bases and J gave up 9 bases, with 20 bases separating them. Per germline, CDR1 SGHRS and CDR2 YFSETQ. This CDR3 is CASRDAQGPEAQYF. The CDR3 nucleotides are TGCGCCAGCAGGGACGCACAGGGACCCGAGGCCCAGTACTTC.

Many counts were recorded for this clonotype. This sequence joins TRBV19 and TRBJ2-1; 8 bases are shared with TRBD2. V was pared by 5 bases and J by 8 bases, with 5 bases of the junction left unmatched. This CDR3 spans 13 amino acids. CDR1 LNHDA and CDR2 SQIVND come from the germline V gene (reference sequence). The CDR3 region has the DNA TGTGCCAGTAGTCGGGGGGGATTCGATGAGCAGTTCTTC. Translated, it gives CASSRGGFDEQFF.

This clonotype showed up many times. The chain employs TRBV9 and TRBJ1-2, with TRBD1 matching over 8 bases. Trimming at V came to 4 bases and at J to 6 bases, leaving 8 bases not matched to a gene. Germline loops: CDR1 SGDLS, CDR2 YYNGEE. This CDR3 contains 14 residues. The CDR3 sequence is CASSTRTGRDGYTF. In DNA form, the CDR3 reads TGTGCCAGCAGCACCCGGACAGGGCGGGATGGCTACACCTTC.

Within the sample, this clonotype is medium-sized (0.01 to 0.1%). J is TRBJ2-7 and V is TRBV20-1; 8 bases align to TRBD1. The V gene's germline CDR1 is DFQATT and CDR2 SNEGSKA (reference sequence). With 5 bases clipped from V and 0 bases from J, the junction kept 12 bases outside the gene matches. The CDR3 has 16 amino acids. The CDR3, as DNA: TGCAGTGCTGGAAAACTGGACAGGGCAAGCTCCTACGAGCAGTACTTC. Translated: CSAGKLDRASSYEQYF.

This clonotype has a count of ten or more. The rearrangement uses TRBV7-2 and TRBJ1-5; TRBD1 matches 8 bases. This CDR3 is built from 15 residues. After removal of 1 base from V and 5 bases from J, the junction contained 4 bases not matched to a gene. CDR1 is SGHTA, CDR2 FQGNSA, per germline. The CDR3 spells CASSLEGQADQPQHF. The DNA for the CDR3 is TGTGCCAGCAGCTTAGAGGGACAGGCCGATCAGCCCCAGCATTTT.

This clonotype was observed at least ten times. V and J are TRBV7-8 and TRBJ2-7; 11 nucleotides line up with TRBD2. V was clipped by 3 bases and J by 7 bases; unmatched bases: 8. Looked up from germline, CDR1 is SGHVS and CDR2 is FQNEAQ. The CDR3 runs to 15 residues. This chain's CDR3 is CASSFPTSGVDEQYF. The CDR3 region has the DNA TGTGCCAGCAGCTTCCCGACTAGCGGGGTGGATGAGCAGTACTTC.

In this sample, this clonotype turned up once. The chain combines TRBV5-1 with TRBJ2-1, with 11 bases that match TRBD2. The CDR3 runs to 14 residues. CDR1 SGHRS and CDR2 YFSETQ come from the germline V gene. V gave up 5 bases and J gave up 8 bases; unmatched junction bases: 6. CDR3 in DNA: TGCGCCAGCAGAGTGACTAGCGGGGTTGATGAGCAGTTCTTC. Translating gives CASRVTSGVDEQFF.

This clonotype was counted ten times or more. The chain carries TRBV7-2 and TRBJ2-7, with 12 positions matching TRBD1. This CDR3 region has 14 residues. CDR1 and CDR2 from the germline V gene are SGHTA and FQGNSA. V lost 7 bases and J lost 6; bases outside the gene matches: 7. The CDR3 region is CASTPGTGGREQYF. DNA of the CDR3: TGTGCCAGCACCCCCGGGACAGGGGGCCGCGAGCAGTACTTC.